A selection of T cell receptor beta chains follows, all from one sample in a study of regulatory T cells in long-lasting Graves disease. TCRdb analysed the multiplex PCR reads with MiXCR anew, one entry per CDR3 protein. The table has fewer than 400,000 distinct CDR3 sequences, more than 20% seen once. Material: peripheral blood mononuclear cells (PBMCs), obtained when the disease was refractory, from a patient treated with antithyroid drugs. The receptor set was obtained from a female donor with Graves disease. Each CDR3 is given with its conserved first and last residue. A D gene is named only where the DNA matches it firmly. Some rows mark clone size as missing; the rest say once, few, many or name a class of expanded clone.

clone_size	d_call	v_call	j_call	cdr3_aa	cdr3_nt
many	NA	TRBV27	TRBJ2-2	CASSLHGTGELFF	TGTGCCAGCAGTTTACATGGCACCGGGGAGCTGTTTTTT
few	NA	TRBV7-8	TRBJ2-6	CASSHRRLSGANVLTF	TGTGCCAGCAGCCACAGGCGCCTCTCTGGGGCCAACGTCCTGACTTTC
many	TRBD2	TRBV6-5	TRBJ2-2	CASSSQPGTSGTNTGELFF	TGTGCCAGCAGTTCCCAACCAGGGACTAGCGGAACGAACACCGGGGAGCTGTTTTTT
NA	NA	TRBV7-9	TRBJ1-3	CASSPLAGTGSTIYF	TGTGCCAGCAGCCCACTCGCCGGGACTGGAAGCACCATATATTTT
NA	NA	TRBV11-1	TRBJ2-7	CASSLTPSGTYLPYEQYF	TGTGCCAGCAGCTTAACGCCGTCGGGGACTTACCTGCCCTACGAGCAGTACTTC
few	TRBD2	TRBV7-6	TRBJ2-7	CASSPEGLAYEQYF	TGTGCCAGCAGCCCAGAAGGACTAGCATACGAGCAGTACTTC
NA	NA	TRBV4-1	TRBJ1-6	CASSQVARVNSPLHF	TGCGCCAGCAGCCAAGTCGCCAGGGTCAATTCACCCCTCCACTTT
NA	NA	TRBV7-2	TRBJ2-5	CASSLDGSISQETQYF	TGTGCCAGCAGCTTAGACGGATCAATATCCCAAGAGACCCAGTACTTC
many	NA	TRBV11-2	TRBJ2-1	CASRLALYNEQFF	TGTGCCAGCAGACTAGCTCTCTACAATGAGCAGTTCTTC
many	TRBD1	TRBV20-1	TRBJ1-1	CSAIDREGEAFF	TGCAGTGCTATCGACAGGGAAGGTGAAGCTTTCTTT
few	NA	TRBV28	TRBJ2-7	CASSRQYEQYF	TGTGCCAGCAGCCGACAATACGAGCAGTACTTC